The clone carrying this T cell receptor (beta chain) was seen more than once but under ten times. The data derive from a study of sequential checkpoint blockade in melanoma. This CDR3 has 11 residues. Germline assignment: CDR1 LNHDA and CDR2 SQIVND (reference sequence). Trimming removed 4 bases from V and 8 bases from J, with 8 bases in between. Only in-frame clones appear in the TCRdb table, and some are missing; sequencing was by immunoSEQ multiplex PCR. This repertoire shows around 11,000 clones, approximately 71% found once; its top ten account for about 12%. Treatment reported: randomized to nivolumab then ipilimumab (arm A) or the reverse (arm B).

The receptor's source is a human donor with melanoma. The chain combines TRBV19 with TRBJ1-2; D remains ambiguous. Sample: CD8+ T cells sorted from blood (inferred from file names), taken from a patient given nivolumab and ipilimumab in sequence. DNA for the CDR3: TGTGCCAGTAGTACTGGAGGGGGCTACACCTTC. As protein: CASSTGGGYTF.